This note documents a single TCR beta chain sequence. The sample comes from a study of cytomegalovirus exposure and HLA in healthy donors. All donors participated as healthy donors of bone marrow. This CDR3 comprises 17 residues. Trimming pared 2 bases from V and 0 bases from J, leaving 14 bases between. The germline V gene has CDR1 SGHVS and CDR2 FQNEAQ. 13 Jbeta primers and 60 Vbeta primers were used for the PCR. Libraries were prepared by immunoSEQ multiplex PCR; TCRdb keeps only in-frame clonotypes and omits some of them. The sample includes roughly 99,000 clones, more than 70% of them seen just once.

Material for sequencing was PBMCs. This TCR was recovered from a man aged 30-40 years in good health and CMV-seronegative. This chain connects TRBV7-8 to TRBJ1-3; D call uncertain. DNA for the CDR3: TGTGCCAGCAGCTTAACACCGGGAGTAAGCTCTGGAAACACCATATATTTT. Encoded protein: CASSLTPGVSSGNTIYF.